The rows below give T cell receptor beta chains drawn from one sample of a study of spatial heterogeneity in lung cancer. A single record per CDR3 protein comes from TCRdb applying MiXCR to the 5' RACE reads. Among around 12,000 distinct CDR3 sequences, around 13% were seen once, and the ten largest hold 37%. The sequencing used PBMCs, collected at surgery. The source of these receptors is a male donor with early-stage non-small cell lung cancer. The CDR3 runs from the conserved cysteine through the conserved F or W. D genes are given only for firm matches. The size entry is marked missing in some rows and otherwise reads once, few, many or a size class.

16	TRBV6-2/TRBV6-3	few	TRBD2	TRBJ2-3	CASSYSAGGPTDTQYF	TGTGCCAGCAGTTACTCGGCGGGGGGGCCGACAGATACGCAGTATTTT
15	TRBV7-9	-	TRBD1	TRBJ2-1	CASRKWDSSYNEQFF	TGTGCCAGCAGGAAATGGGACAGCTCCTACAATGAGCAGTTCTTC
12	TRBV29-1	-	-	TRBJ2-7	CSAFDRTYEQYF	TGCAGCGCCTTTGACAGGACCTACGAGCAGTACTTC
17	TRBV7-8	few	-	TRBJ1-5	CASSLSRQTGINQPQHF	TGTGCCAGCAGCTTAAGCCGGCAGACAGGTATCAATCAGCCCCAGCATTTT
14	TRBV2	-	TRBD1	TRBJ2-1	CASTGTGGFDEQFF	TGTGCCAGCACCGGGACAGGGGGTTTCGATGAGCAGTTCTTC
16	TRBV10-2	-	TRBD1	TRBJ1-1	CASSEFLGTGGVEAFF	TGCGCCAGCAGTGAGTTTCTAGGGACAGGGGGCGTTGAAGCTTTCTTT
15	TRBV7-2	many	-	TRBJ2-7	CASSFGTGSVYEQYF	TGTGCCAGCAGCTTTGGTACAGGGTCGGTCTACGAGCAGTACTTC
14	TRBV6-4	many	TRBD1	TRBJ1-6	CASSEGTGGSPLHF	TGTGCCAGCAGTGAAGGGACAGGGGGCTCACCCCTCCACTTT
15	TRBV4-2	-	TRBD1	TRBJ1-4	CVSSQGTGFNEKLFF	TGTGTCAGCAGCCAAGGGACAGGGTTTAATGAAAAACTGTTTTTT
15	TRBV20-1	-	TRBD1	TRBJ2-4	CSANRPGQEGNIQYF	TGCAGTGCAAACCGCCCGGGACAGGAGGGGAACATTCAGTACTTC
16	TRBV10-1	few	-	TRBJ2-5	CASSESGAGSEETQYF	TGCGCCAGCAGTGAGTCAGGGGCGGGGAGCGAAGAGACCCAGTACTTC
13	TRBV11-2	many	-	TRBJ2-1	CASSSRDFREQFF	TGTGCCAGCAGCTCGCGGGACTTTCGAGAGCAGTTCTTC
14	TRBV5-1	many	-	TRBJ2-7	CASSFAGQPYEQYF	TGCGCCAGCAGCTTCGCGGGACAGCCCTACGAGCAGTACTTC
13	TRBV20-1	many	-	TRBJ2-7	CSARDRVSGEQYF	TGCAGTGCTAGAGACAGGGTATCGGGCGAGCAGTACTTC
12	TRBV7-2	few	TRBD1	TRBJ1-5	CASSLRQGPQHF	TGTGCCAGCAGCTTACGACAGGGCCCCCAGCATTTT
15	TRBV6-5	few	-	TRBJ2-3	CASSSRVPGGDTQYF	TGTGCCAGCAGTTCCCGCGTGCCCGGGGGAGATACGCAGTATTTT
18	TRBV4-3	few	-	TRBJ1-4	CASSQEVGLDDRIVKLFF	TGCGCCAGCAGCCAAGAGGTCGGACTAGACGATAGGATAGTAAAACTGTTTTTT
16	TRBV29-1	-	TRBD1	TRBJ2-7	CSVALGGTGALYEQYF	TGCAGCGTCGCCCTGGGGGGGACAGGGGCCCTCTACGAGCAGTACTTC
15	TRBV10-3	-	TRBD1	TRBJ1-1	CAIKIDREENTEAFF	TGTGCCATCAAAATCGACAGGGAGGAGAACACTGAAGCTTTCTTT
15	TRBV18	-	TRBD2	TRBJ2-1	CASSPSGTSNNEQFF	TGTGCCAGCTCACCCTCCGGGACTAGTAACAATGAGCAGTTCTTC
15	TRBV12-3/TRBV12-4	-	-	TRBJ2-4	CASRHSALAKNIQYF	TGTGCCAGCAGACATTCGGCTCTAGCCAAAAACATTCAGTACTTC
17	TRBV6-2/TRBV6-3	-	TRBD1	TRBJ2-3	CASSRRSEGAPTDTQYF	TGTGCCAGCAGCCGACGCAGCGAGGGGGCGCCGACAGATACGCAGTATTTT
16	TRBV7-8	large	-	TRBJ2-1	CASSLQVGQGYNEQFF	TGTGCCAGCAGCTTACAGGTGGGACAAGGTTACAATGAGCAGTTCTTC
16	TRBV24-1	-	TRBD1	TRBJ2-1	CATSDSGTGNPYEQFF	TGTGCCACCAGTGATTCCGGGACAGGCAACCCCTATGAGCAGTTCTTC